The T cell receptor (beta chain) under discussion was sequenced for a study of tumour-infiltrating T cells in Burkitt lymphoma (dated by TCRdb to about 2020). Study-wide context: The Burkitt lymphoma cohort comprised 82 patients and spanned all epidemiological subtypes of the disease. When TCR repertoire data were correlated with clinical outcome, productive clonality turned out to predict both overall and progression-free survival, independent of established prognosticators, age at diagnosis among them. Overall study results and their limits: Several public clonotypes shared across numerous Burkitt lymphoma patients were found, suggesting shared tumour neoantigen selection absent from diffuse large B-cell lymphoma.

The method was the immunoSEQ multiplex PCR assay. Here the immuneACCESS table is served through TCRdb, limited to in-frame sequences with V and J called. Missing clones are a known gap in these copies; in checked studies unresolved V genes cover under half, and the rest lacks a known reason. For this sample there are 3,800 or so clones; 11% to 15% appear just once. The top ten clones comprise roughly a fifth of the sample. A word on this clone: It lacks a known antigen. Base qualities are not provided; no much larger clone lies one nucleotide away.

The CDR3 spans 13 residues, from the cysteine through the phenylalanine. Just CDR3 DNA is preserved here, 39 bases in frame from base 1. After removal of 3 bases from V and 7 bases from J, the junction retains 6 bases not matched to a gene. The germline V gene (reference sequence) supplies CDR1 GTSNPN and CDR2 SVGIG. What was sequenced was tumor tissue. The rearrangement combines TRBV30 with TRBJ1-2; the central 9 bases match TRBD1. The TCR sequence derives from a human donor with Burkitt lymphoma. The CDR3 has the sequence CAWRLTGGPGYTF. The bases read TGTGCCTGGAGGCTTACAGGGGGCCCTGGCTACACCTTC.